This T cell receptor beta chain comes out of a study of blood T cells in healthy people across ages. Findings and caveats of the study: A strong correlation was found between TCR beta diversity and the percentage of naive T cells. It was held that diversity estimates obtained from one million T cells represented underestimates.

A second PCR of about 7 to 12 cycles used a sample-barcoded 5' primer and a J-beta primer mix. TCRdb reprocessed the 5' RACE reads via MiXCR and lists one record per CDR3 protein. The repertoire consists of roughly 1.9 million distinct CDR3 sequences, with approximately 39% occurring once and the leading ten covering 20% to 25%. For this clonotype: Its target is unknown.

Roughly 9.8 milliliters of peripheral blood were drawn from each donor. The CDR3 is 16 residues long. The V and J ends lost 2 bases and 0 bases respectively, with 11 bases between them. From germline, CDR1 is SGHTA and CDR2 FQGTGA. Specimen: blood. The rearrangement uses TRBV7-3 and TRBJ2-1; no clear D. The sequence came from a human donor in good health. The CDR3 loop reads CASSLGNPSSYNEQFF. Written as DNA, the CDR3 is TGTGCCAGCAGCTTAGGCAACCCTAGCTCCTACAATGAGCAGTTCTTC.